This TCR beta chain is drawn from a study of T cells after yellow fever vaccination. This clonotype was counted a few times. Its antigen is unidentified. After removal of 6 bases from V and 0 bases from J, the junction contained 5 bases not matched to a gene. Per the germline V gene, CDR1 is SNHLY and CDR2 is FYNNEI. This CDR3 is 15 amino acids long. In making TCR cDNA, 5'RACE template switching added a universal primer site and UMIs to it. TCRdb reanalysed the 5' RACE reads using MiXCR and keeps one entry per CDR3 protein. The sample lists approximately 300,000 distinct CDR3 sequences; 8.7% were seen once. Study-wide points: CD4 and CD8 compartments shared a small share of clonotypes, likely from convergent recombination.

This clonotype was obtained from a man aged 18 to 29 who received the YFV17D yellow fever vaccine. This material consisted of PBMCs, taken on the day of the first yellow fever vaccination. The J gene is TRBJ2-1, the V gene TRBV2, with 7 nucleotides matching TRBD2. The CDR3 sequence is CASRGLTTSYNEQFF. The CDR3 DNA reads TGTGCCAGCAGGGGACTAACCACCTCCTACAATGAGCAGTTCTTC.